Here is one T cell receptor (beta chain) with its context. This sample was included in a study of blood T cell repertoires in COVID-19. Study context: The United States, Italy and Spain were the sources of the acute and convalescent COVID-19 samples.

The junction had 1 base not matched to a gene; V was cut back by 6 bases and J by 2 bases. The CDR3 sequence is 14 residues long. The V gene's germline CDR1 is ENHRY and CDR2 SYGVKD. Profiled with immunoSEQ multiplex PCR; TCRdb holds only in-frame clones, not every one. The table lists about 120,000 clones, less than 75% of them singletons. The chain has TRBV10-3 and TRBJ2-5, with TRBD2 matching 12 bases. Sequenced sample: peripheral blood. The TCR originated in a human donor with acute or convalescent COVID-19. The donor label of this sample is uncertain. CDR3 nucleotide sequence: TGTGCCATCAGCGGGACTAGCGGGCAAGAGACCCAGTACTTC. This sequence encodes CAISGTSGQETQYF.